These 25 T cell receptor beta chains were sequenced from one sample in a study of cytomegalovirus exposure and HLA in healthy donors. The PCR had 60 Vbeta and 13 Jbeta primers. Using immunoSEQ multiplex PCR, the repertoire was profiled, and TCRdb retains in-frame clones only, with some absent. The repertoire holds about 120,000 clones, with under 90% as singletons. Specimen: PBMCs. The receptors were sampled from a woman aged 40 to 50 in good health and CMV-seronegative.

The V gene is TRBV2, the J gene TRBJ2-7; 8 bases are shared with TRBD1. V trimming: 4 bases; J trimming: 4 bases; junction bases outside the gene matches: 3. In germline, CDR1 is SNHLY, CDR2 FYNNEI. CDR3 length: 13 amino acids. The CDR3 spells CASSGDRMYEQYF. CDR3 DNA sequence: TGTGCCAGCAGTGGGGACAGGATGTACGAGCAGTACTTC.

The V gene is TRBV27, the J gene TRBJ1-2, with TRBD1 matching over 12 bases. The CDR3 consists of 16 residues. The V and J ends lost 0 bases and 7 bases, in that order; junction bases with no gene match: 6. The germline V gene has CDR1 MNHEY and CDR2 SMNVEV (reference sequence). The CDR3 region has the DNA TGTGCCAGCAGTTTATCGTTGGGGACAGGGGGCGGTGGCTACACCTTC. It is translated as CASSLSLGTGGGGYTF.

The gene calls are TRBV10-2 and TRBJ1-3; 10 nucleotides agree with TRBD1. The J segment lost 2 bases and the V segment lost 8 bases, leaving 9 bases of the junction unmatched. CDR3 size: 16 residues. Germline loops: CDR1 WSHSY, CDR2 SAAADI. The CDR3 spells CASRPGQGSPGNTIYF. CDR3 sequence (DNA): TGCGCCAGCCGACCGGGACAGGGGAGCCCTGGAAACACCATATATTTT.

This chain links TRBV7-9 with TRBJ2-5; the match to TRBD2 covers 12 bases. Germline CDR1 reads SEHNR; CDR2 reads FQNEAQ (reference sequence). J gave up 3 bases and V 5 bases, and 4 bases lay outside the gene matches. The CDR3 consists of 15 residues. The CDR3 loop is CASSLRLAGEETQYF. CDR3 nucleotide sequence: TGTGCCAGCAGCCTGAGACTAGCGGGAGAAGAGACCCAGTACTTC.

This clone was seen a handful of times. V gene TRBV29-1 combines with J gene TRBJ1-1; TRBD1 matches at 10 bases. The CDR3 consists of 13 residues. CDR1 and CDR2 (germline): SQVTM, ANQGSEA. The V segment lost 6 bases and the J segment 5 bases; nucleotides outside the gene matches: 6. Here the CDR3 reads CSVRQGAGTEAFF. The CDR3 DNA is TGCAGCGTAAGACAGGGGGCAGGGACTGAAGCTTTCTTT.

This clone was found a few times. The gene calls are TRBV6-1 and TRBJ1-2, with D possibly TRBD1 on 6 matching bases. CDR1 is MNHNS and CDR2 is SASEGT in the germline V gene. The CDR3 is 16 residues long. The V gene lost 4 bases and the J gene lost 1 base, with 16 bases spanning the gap. The CDR3 bases are TGTGCCAGCAGTGGGCAACAAAGGACAGATAACTATGGCTACACCTTC. This gives the protein CASSGQQRTDNYGYTF.

The chain links TRBV2 to TRBJ2-5; D may be TRBD2 (5 bases). CDR3 length: 17 residues. The germline gives CDR1 SNHLY, CDR2 FYNNEI. Trimming pared 3 bases from V and 5 bases from J, leaving 22 bases between. The CDR3 coding sequence is TGTGCCAGCAGTGATGGAGACACAATCCTAGGCGGGGAGACCCAGTACTTC. Protein product: CASSDGDTILGGETQYF.

With respect to this clone: Different DNA sequences within this sample yield the same CDR3. The V call is TRBV27, the J call TRBJ2-7; D ambiguous. The germline V gene encodes CDR1 MNHEY and CDR2 SMNVEV (reference sequence). V was cut by 1 base and J by 3 bases, with 7 bases left in between. CDR3 length: 13 amino acids. CDR3 sequence: CASSLFPGYEQYF. CDR3 in DNA: TGTGCCAGCAGTTTATTCCCCGGCTACGAGCAGTACTTC.

The chain couples TRBV6-5 to TRBJ1-2; TRBD1 matches 9 bases. Trimming removed 6 bases from V and 7 bases from J; junction bases left unmatched: 12. The CDR3 covers 15 residues. Looked up from germline, CDR1 is MNHEY and CDR2 is SVGAGI. The CDR3 is CASSRTGARGRGYTF. As DNA, the CDR3 is TGTGCCAGCAGCCGGACAGGGGCAAGAGGGCGTGGCTACACCTTC.

The J gene is TRBJ1-1, the V gene TRBV7-8; the D is unclear. Germline V gives CDR1 SGHVS, CDR2 FQNEAQ. The ends were cut back, 1 base at V and 1 base at J, with 10 bases in the middle. CDR3 length: 15 residues. The CDR3 DNA sequence: TGTGCCAGCAGCTTAGTCGAGGGAGGGAACACTGAAGCTTTCTTT. Its translation: CASSLVEGGNTEAFF.

The chain recombines TRBV7-2 with TRBJ1-1; 7 bases agree with TRBD1. Trimming took 2 bases from V and 5 from J; bases not matched to a gene: 5. The CDR3 covers 14 residues. Germline CDR1 is SGHTA and CDR2 is FQGNSA. CDR3 loop: CASSLYRGGTEAFF. The CDR3 DNA follows: TGTGCCAGCAGCTTATACAGGGGAGGAACTGAAGCTTTCTTT.

The chain recombines TRBV5-1 with TRBJ2-1; a possible D gene is TRBD1 (5 bases). The V gene's germline CDR1 is SGHRS and CDR2 YFSETQ. Trimming shortened V by 0 bases and J by 0 bases, and 13 bases separated the two germline ends. The CDR3 runs to 17 residues. The CDR3 region is CASSLALGVHSYNEQFF. The DNA of the CDR3 is TGCGCCAGCAGCTTGGCCCTAGGGGTCCACTCCTACAATGAGCAGTTCTTC.

The CDR3 reads CASSLGTGSIPTIYGYTF. The CDR3 DNA reads as TGCGCCAGCAGCTTGGGGACAGGGTCGATCCCGACCATCTATGGCTACACCTTC. The chain employs TRBV5-1 and TRBJ1-2; 8 nucleotides align to TRBD1. CDR3 length: 18 residues. Looked up from germline, CDR1 is SGHRS and CDR2 is YFSETQ. V shed 0 bases and J 4 bases; nucleotides not matched to a gene: 14.

The CDR3 bases are TGTGCCAGCTCTCAGACGCCGACAGGGTCCTACAATGGCTACACCTTC. Protein sequence: CASSQTPTGSYNGYTF. This rearrangement joins TRBV18 to TRBJ1-2; 7 nucleotides line up with TRBD1. The V segment lost 6 bases and the J segment 6 bases; nucleotides outside the gene matches: 16. The CDR3 totals 16 residues. Germline CDR1 KGHSH, CDR2 LQKENI.

The gene calls are TRBV2 and TRBJ2-2, with a weak D call TRBD1 (5 bases). V was cut by 4 bases and J by 1 base, with 7 bases left in between. Per the germline V gene, CDR1 is SNHLY and CDR2 is FYNNEI. The length of the CDR3 is 14 residues. CDR3 sequence reads: CASSGQLNTGELFF. CDR3 DNA sequence: TGTGCCAGCAGTGGACAGCTGAACACCGGGGAGCTGTTTTTT.

The genes are TRBV18 and TRBJ2-1; 9 bases align to TRBD1. The V gene end was trimmed by 6 bases and the J gene end by 6 bases; junction bases not matched to a gene: 6. Germline V gives CDR1 KGHSH, CDR2 LQKENI. This CDR3 has 14 residues. The CDR3, as DNA: TGTGCCAGCTCTCCAGACAGGGGGATCAATGAGCAGTTCTTC. This encodes CASSPDRGINEQFF.

The chain employs TRBV5-6 and TRBJ2-1; no clear D. Germline CDR1 SGHDT, CDR2 YYEEEE. The CDR3 length is 15 residues. The ends were cut back, 0 bases at V and 3 bases at J, with 10 bases in the middle. This CDR3 reads CASSLGRIHYNEQFF. Here the CDR3 DNA reads TGTGCCAGCAGCTTGGGGAGAATACACTACAATGAGCAGTTCTTC.

This clone has just one count. V and J are TRBV18 and TRBJ2-7; 8 bases are shared with TRBD1. Unmatched junction bases numbered 5, after V lost 4 bases and J lost 3 bases. CDR3 size: 14 residues. Germline-derived CDR1 and CDR2 are KGHSH and LQKENI. The CDR3 loop is CASSLQGGLYEQYF. As DNA, the CDR3 is TGTGCCAGCTCACTACAGGGGGGACTCTACGAGCAGTACTTC.

CDR3 DNA sequence: TGCGCCTCCGGAACAGGGCTCAATTCACCCCTCCACTTT. This codes for CASGTGLNSPLHF. The chain recombines TRBV5-1 with TRBJ1-6, with D perhaps TRBD1 (6 bases). Germline loops: CDR1 SGHRS, CDR2 YFSETQ. V lost 10 bases, J lost 7 bases, and 15 bases lay in between. CDR3 length: 13 residues.

This sequence joins TRBV9 and TRBJ2-5; D is possibly TRBD1 (5 bases). This CDR3 spans 14 amino acids. Germline CDR1 is SGDLS and CDR2 is YYNGEE. V shed 4 bases and J shed 7 bases, with 17 bases lying between them. In nucleotides, the CDR3 is TGTGCCAGCAGCCTGACAGCTACATGGGGGACCCAGTACTTC. It yields the protein CASSLTATWGTQYF. Full variable domain (outside the CDR3, taken from reference TRBV9 and TRBJ2-5): DSGVTQTPKHLITATGQRVTLRCSPRSGDLSVYWYQQSLDQGLQFLIQYYNGEERAKGNILERFSAQQFPDLHSELNLSSLELGDSALYFCASSLTATWGTQYFGPGTRLLVL.

The V and J genes are TRBV29-1 and TRBJ2-4; D perhaps matches TRBD2 (6 bases). The CDR3 runs 13 residues. Germline-derived CDR1 and CDR2 are SQVTM and ANQGSEA. Trimming took off 7 bases at V and 5 bases at J, with 15 bases between the two ends. The CDR3 loop reads CSGQMTGENIQYF. DNA for the CDR3: TGCAGCGGCCAAATGACGGGGGAAAACATTCAGTACTTC. Full variable domain (rest looked up from reference TRBV29-1 and TRBJ2-4): SAVISQKPSRDICQRGTSLTIQCQVDSQVTMMFWYRQQPGQSLTLIATANQGSEATYESGFVIDKFPISRPNLTFSTLTVSNMSPEDSSIYLCSGQMTGENIQYFGAGTRLSVL.

The chain uses TRBV7-2 and TRBJ2-1; unclear D gene. CDR3 length equals 15 residues. V was pared by 2 bases and J by 4 bases, with 12 bases between. The germline CDR1 and CDR2 sequences are SGHTA and FQGNSA. For the CDR3, the DNA is TGTGCCAGCAGCTTAAGCACAGCCCTGTACAATGAGCAGTTCTTC. This gives the protein CASSLSTALYNEQFF.

In DNA form, the CDR3 reads TGTGCCAGCAGTTATAGGTGGGGGGACCGCCCCTACGAGCAGTACTTC. Translating it yields CASSYRWGDRPYEQYF. V gene TRBV6-6 combines with J gene TRBJ2-7; a weak D match, TRBD2 (6 bases). This CDR3 spans 16 amino acids. V was shortened by 3 bases and J by 2 bases, with 17 bases between the two germline ends. CDR1 is MNHNY, CDR2 SVGAGI, per germline (reference sequence).

The chain links TRBV4-1 to TRBJ2-5, with 8 bases matching TRBD2. The last part of the DNA fits TRBJ2-7 better; the J call may be wrong. The CDR3 totals 14 residues. Germline loops: CDR1 MGHRA, CDR2 YSYEKL. The chain's CDR3 is CASSQDSGAYEQYF. CDR3 nucleotides: TGCGCCAGCAGCCAAGATAGCGGGGCCTACGAGCAGTACTTC.

This clone has just one count. This chain joins TRBV23-1 and TRBJ1-1, with no clear D. TRBV23-1 is treated as an ORF (open reading frame) with a function not yet certain. The germline V and J ends were trimmed by 0 bases and 1 base, with 12 bases remaining between them. The CDR3 loop spans 16 amino acids. The CDR3 sequence is CASSQSSGGGNTEAFF. CDR3 bases: TGCGCCAGCAGTCAATCCTCGGGCGGAGGGAACACTGAAGCTTTCTTT.